The sequence of this T cell receptor (beta chain) was determined in a study of T cell repertoires in cytomegalovirus infection. Study overall: The public TCR beta signatures pointed to both CMV infection and matching HLA type.

TCRdb ran MiXCR on the reads and lists one entry per CDR3 protein. The sample has approximately 500,000 distinct CDR3 sequences, about 30% seen once. Trimming removed 4 bases from V and 0 bases from J; junction bases left unmatched: 2. The CDR3 is 16 amino acids. Per the germline V gene, CDR1 is SNHLY and CDR2 is FYNNEI. This clonotype occurred a few times. This receptor was identified in a human donor in good health (CMV status not recorded). Some clones in this sample may be carry-over from other donors' samples. The chain couples TRBV2 to TRBJ2-3; 12 bases line up with TRBD2. The source material was PBMCs. As DNA, the CDR3 is TGTGCCAGCAGTGGGACTAGCGGGGCCAGCACAGATACGCAGTATTTT. The encoded protein is CASSGTSGASTDTQYF.